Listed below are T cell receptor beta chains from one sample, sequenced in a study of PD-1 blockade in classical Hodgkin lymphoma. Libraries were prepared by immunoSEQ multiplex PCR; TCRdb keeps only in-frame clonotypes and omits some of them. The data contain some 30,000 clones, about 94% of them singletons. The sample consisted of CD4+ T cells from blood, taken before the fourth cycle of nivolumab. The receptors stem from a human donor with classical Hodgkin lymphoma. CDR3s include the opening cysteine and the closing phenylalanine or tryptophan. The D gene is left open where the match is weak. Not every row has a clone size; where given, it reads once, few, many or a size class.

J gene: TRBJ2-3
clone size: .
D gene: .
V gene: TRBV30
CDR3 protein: CAWSGLAPSTDTQYF
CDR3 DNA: TGTGCCTGGAGTGGGCTAGCGCCGAGCACAGATACGCAGTATTTT

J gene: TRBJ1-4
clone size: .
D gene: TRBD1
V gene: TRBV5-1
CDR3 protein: CASSTSTGVNEKLFF
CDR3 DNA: TGCGCCAGCAGCACTTCGACAGGGGTTAATGAAAAACTGTTTTTT

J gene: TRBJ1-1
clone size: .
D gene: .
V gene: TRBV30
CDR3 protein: CAWIGDHTEAFF
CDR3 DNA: TGTGCCTGGATAGGGGACCACACTGAAGCTTTCTTT

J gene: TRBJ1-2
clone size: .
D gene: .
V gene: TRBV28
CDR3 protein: CASSIEQLYGYTF
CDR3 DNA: TGTGCCAGCAGTATCGAACAGCTCTATGGCTACACCTTC

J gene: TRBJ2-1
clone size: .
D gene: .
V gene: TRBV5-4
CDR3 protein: CASSLTGNEQFF
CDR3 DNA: TGTGCCAGCAGCTTGACAGGCAATGAGCAGTTCTTC

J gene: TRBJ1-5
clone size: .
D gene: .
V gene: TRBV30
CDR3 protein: CAWSPRGALSRPQHF
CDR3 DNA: TGTGCCTGGAGCCCAAGGGGGGCCCTATCTCGGCCCCAGCATTTT

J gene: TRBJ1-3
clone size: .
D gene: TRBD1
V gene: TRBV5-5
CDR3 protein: CASSLSQGAIENTIYF
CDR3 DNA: TGTGCCAGCAGCTTGTCACAGGGGGCGATAGAAAACACCATATATTTT

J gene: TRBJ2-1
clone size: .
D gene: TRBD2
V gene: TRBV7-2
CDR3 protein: CASRETSGAAGGQFF
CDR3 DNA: TGTGCCAGCAGAGAGACTAGCGGGGCCGCTGGGGGGCAGTTCTTC

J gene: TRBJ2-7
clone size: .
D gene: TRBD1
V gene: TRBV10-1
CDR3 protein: CASSPDRAGEQYF
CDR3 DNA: TGCGCCAGCAGCCCTGACAGGGCAGGCGAGCAGTACTTC

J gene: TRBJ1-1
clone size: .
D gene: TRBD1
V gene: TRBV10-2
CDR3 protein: CASTKGQGGTEAFF
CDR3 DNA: TGCGCCAGCACAAAGGGACAGGGAGGCACTGAAGCTTTCTTT

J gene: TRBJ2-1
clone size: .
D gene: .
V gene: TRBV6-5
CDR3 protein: CASSYGRGQFF
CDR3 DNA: TGTGCCAGCAGTTACGGAAGGGGGCAGTTCTTC

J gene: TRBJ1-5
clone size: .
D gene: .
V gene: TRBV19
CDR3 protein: CASSIRTSSNQPQHF
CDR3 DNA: TGTGCCAGTAGTATCCGGACATCTAGCAATCAGCCCCAGCATTTT

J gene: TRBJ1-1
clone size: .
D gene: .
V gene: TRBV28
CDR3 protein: CASSRLPGATEAFF
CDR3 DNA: TGTGCCAGCAGTCGGTTGCCAGGGGCCACTGAAGCTTTCTTT

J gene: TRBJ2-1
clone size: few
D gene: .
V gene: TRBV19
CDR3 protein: CASSIGVLSSYNEQFF
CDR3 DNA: TGTGCCAGTAGTATCGGCGTACTCAGCTCCTACAATGAGCAGTTCTTC

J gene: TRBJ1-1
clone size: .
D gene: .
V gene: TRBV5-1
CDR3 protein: CASSFSLTNTEAFF
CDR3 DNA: TGCGCCAGCAGCTTCTCCCTAACGAACACTGAAGCTTTCTTT

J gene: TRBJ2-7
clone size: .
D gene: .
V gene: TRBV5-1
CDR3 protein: CASSLADRLPPEQYF
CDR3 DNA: TGCGCCAGCAGCTTGGCCGACAGGTTACCCCCTGAGCAGTACTTC

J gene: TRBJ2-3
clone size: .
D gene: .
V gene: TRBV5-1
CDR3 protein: CASSLGGSLASTDTQYF
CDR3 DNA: TGCGCCAGCAGCTTGGGTGGTAGCCTGGCGAGCACAGATACGCAGTATTTT

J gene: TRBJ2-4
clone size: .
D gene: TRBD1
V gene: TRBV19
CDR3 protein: CASRFPDRAIQYF
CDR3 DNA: TGTGCCAGTAGATTCCCAGACAGGGCCATTCAGTACTTC

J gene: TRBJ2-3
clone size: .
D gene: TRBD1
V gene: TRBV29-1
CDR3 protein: CSVEDRGFTQYF
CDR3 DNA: TGCAGCGTTGAGGACAGGGGCTTTACGCAGTATTTT

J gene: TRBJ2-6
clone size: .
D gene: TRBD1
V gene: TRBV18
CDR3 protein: CASSTTQGPLSGANVLTF
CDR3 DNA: TGTGCCAGCTCAACAACACAGGGGCCCCTCTCTGGGGCCAACGTCCTGACTTTC

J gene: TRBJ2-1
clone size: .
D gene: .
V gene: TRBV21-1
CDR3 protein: CASSKGGGVIYNEQFF
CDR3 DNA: TGTGCCAGCAGCAAAGGGGGAGGGGTAATCTACAATGAGCAGTTCTTC

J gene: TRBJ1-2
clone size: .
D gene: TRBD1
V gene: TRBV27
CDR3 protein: CASSFLVIQGVNGYTF
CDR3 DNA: TGTGCCAGCAGTTTTTTGGTAATACAGGGGGTGAATGGCTACACCTTC

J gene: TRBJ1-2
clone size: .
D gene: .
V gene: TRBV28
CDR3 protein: CASSSRDSYTF
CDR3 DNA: TGTGCCAGCAGCTCCAGGGATTCCTACACCTTC

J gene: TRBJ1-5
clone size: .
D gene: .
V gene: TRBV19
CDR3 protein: CASSIGRGRKNNQPQHF
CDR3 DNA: TGTGCCAGTAGTATAGGACGGGGCAGAAAGAACAATCAGCCCCAGCATTTT

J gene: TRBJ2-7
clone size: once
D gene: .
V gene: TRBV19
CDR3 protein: CASSNGGRAYEQYF
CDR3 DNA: TGTGCCAGTAGTAACGGGGGACGGGCCTACGAGCAGTACTTC

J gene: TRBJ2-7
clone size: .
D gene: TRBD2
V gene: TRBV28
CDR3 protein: CASNKREGTYEQYF
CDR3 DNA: TGTGCCAGCAACAAGCGGGAGGGTACCTACGAGCAGTACTTC

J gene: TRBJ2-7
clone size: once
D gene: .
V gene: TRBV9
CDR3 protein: CASSLGDGKSYEQYF
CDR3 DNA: TGTGCCAGCAGCCTTGGGGACGGGAAATCCTACGAGCAGTACTTC

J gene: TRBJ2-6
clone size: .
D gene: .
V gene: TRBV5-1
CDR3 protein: CASSSRDLNSGANVLTF
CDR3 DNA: TGCGCCAGCAGTAGCCGGGATCTCAACTCTGGGGCCAACGTCCTGACTTTC

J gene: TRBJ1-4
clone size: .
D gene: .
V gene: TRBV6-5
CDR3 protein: CASSQTAHNEKLFF
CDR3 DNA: TGTGCCAGCAGCCAGACGGCTCATAATGAAAAACTGTTTTTT

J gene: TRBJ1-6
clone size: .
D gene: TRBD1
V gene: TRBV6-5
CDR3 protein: CASGSGGYNSPLHF
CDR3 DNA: TGTGCCAGCGGATCAGGGGGCTATAATTCACCCCTCCACTTT

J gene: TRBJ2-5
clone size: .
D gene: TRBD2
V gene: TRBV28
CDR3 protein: CASSGVGLAGRETQYF
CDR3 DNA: TGTGCCAGCAGTGGCGTTGGACTAGCGGGAAGGGAGACCCAGTACTTC

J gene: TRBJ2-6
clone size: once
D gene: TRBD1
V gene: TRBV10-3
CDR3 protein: CAISGDRGSSGANVLTF
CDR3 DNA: TGTGCCATCAGTGGGGACAGGGGCTCCTCTGGGGCCAACGTCCTGACTTTC

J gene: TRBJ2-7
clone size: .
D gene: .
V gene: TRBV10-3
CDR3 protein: CAISESGQAYEQYF
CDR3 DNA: TGTGCCATCAGTGAGTCCGGGCAGGCCTACGAGCAGTACTTC

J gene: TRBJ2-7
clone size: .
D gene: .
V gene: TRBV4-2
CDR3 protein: CASSPPLRSYEQYF
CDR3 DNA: TGTGCCAGCAGCCCGCCCCTCCGGTCCTACGAGCAGTACTTC

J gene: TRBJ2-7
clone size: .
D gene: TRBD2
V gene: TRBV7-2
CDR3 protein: CASSLRGASGRAYEQYF
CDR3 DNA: TGTGCCAGCAGCTTACGTGGGGCTAGCGGGAGGGCCTACGAGCAGTACTTC

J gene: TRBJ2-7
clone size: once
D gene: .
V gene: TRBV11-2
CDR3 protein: CASSQSRYEQYF
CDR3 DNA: TGTGCCAGCAGCCAATCCAGATACGAGCAGTACTTC